The clone carrying this T cell receptor (beta chain) turned up a few times. Its antigen is currently unknown. The V segment lost 4 bases and the J segment 7 bases; nucleotides outside the gene matches: 14. Germline lookup yields CDR1 SGHRS and CDR2 YFSETQ. The CDR3 covers 18 residues. The data originate from a study of beta chain features in type 1 diabetes. Whole-study results and caveats: At VDJ recombination sites, type 1 diabetes patients had fewer insertions and more deleted nucleotides. Using cDNA template may skew counts toward highly expressing activated cells. Among patients, naive, central memory and Treg TCRB repertoires appeared more similar than among healthy donors.

Sorting with CD45RO/CCR7/CD25/CD127/CD95/CD27 yielded naive, central memory, regulatory and stem-like memory CD4+ cells. Every bit of the isolated RNA underwent reverse transcription, so sequencing read expressed TCRB transcripts. Clones were sequenced by immunoSEQ multiplex PCR, and TCRdb holds only the in-frame ones, with some missing. Seen here are tens of thousands of clones, about a third observed once, and the top ten hold about 0.42%. This chain uses TRBV5-1 with TRBJ2-7; 16 nucleotides match TRBD2. Sequenced sample: stem cell memory CD4+ T cells from blood. The source of this sequence is a woman between 18 and 29 years old in good health. The CDR3 coding sequence is TGCGCCAGCAGCGAGATGGGACTAGCGGGAGGGCTCCTCCTGGAGCAGTACTTC. As protein: CASSEMGLAGGLLLEQYF. Variable domain in full (rest from reference TRBV5-1 and TRBJ2-7): KAGVTQTPRYLIKTRGQQVTLSCSPISGHRSVSWYQQTPGQGLQFLFEYFSETQRNKGNFPGRFSGRQFSNSRSEMNVSTLELGDSALYLCASSEMGLAGGLLLEQYFGPGTRLTVT.